The 23 T cell receptor beta chains listed next were all sequenced from one sample in a study of blood T cell repertoires in COVID-19. Method: immunoSEQ multiplex PCR; TCRdb's copy keeps in-frame clones and lacks some. Of 270,000 or so clones in the sample, roughly nine tenths were seen once. The sequenced material came from PBMCs or T cells enriched from blood (not recorded which). The receptors here all came from a woman between 18 and 29 years old who had recovered from COVID-19.

The V gene is TRBV5-6, the J gene TRBJ2-1, with TRBD1 matching over 7 bases. In germline, CDR1 is SGHDT, CDR2 YYEEEE. This CDR3 is built from 15 residues. V lost 2 bases, J lost 8 bases, and 10 bases stayed unmatched. As DNA, the CDR3 is TGTGCCAGCAGCTTTAGAGACAGGGAGATACATGAGCAGTTCTTC. Protein: CASSFRDREIHEQFF.

In DNA form, the CDR3 reads TGTGCCAGTAGTCCCGACAGGGTGGGTTACAATGAGCAGTTCTTC. Protein product: CASSPDRVGYNEQFF. The chain uses TRBV19 and TRBJ2-1; 7 bases are shared with TRBD1. The germline V gene encodes CDR1 LNHDA and CDR2 SQIVND (reference sequence). This CDR3 spans 15 amino acids. V trimming: 5 bases; J trimming: 4 bases; junction bases outside the gene matches: 8.

This clone appeared a single time. This chain links TRBV10-2 with TRBJ2-7; no firm D call. V was clipped by 3 bases and J by 1 base, with 7 bases between them. Germline lookup yields CDR1 WSHSY and CDR2 SAAADI. This CDR3 is 13 amino acids long. DNA of the CDR3: TGCGCCAGCAGTGATGCGACTTCCTACGAGCAGTACTTC. It translates to CASSDATSYEQYF.

The chain couples TRBV11-2 to TRBJ2-7; D ambiguous. This CDR3 region has 14 residues. CDR1 and CDR2 from the germline V gene are SGHAT and FQNNGV. The V end was cut by 0 bases, the J end by 0 bases, with 6 bases between. This chain's CDR3 is CASSLDRVSYEQYF. The CDR3 DNA sequence: TGTGCCAGCAGCTTAGACCGGGTCTCCTACGAGCAGTACTTC.

This chain uses TRBV2 with TRBJ2-4; 13 bases are shared with TRBD2. The CDR3 contains 20 residues. Losses at the gene ends were 7 bases for V and 0 bases for J; bases not matched to a gene: 15. The germline V gene encodes CDR1 SNHLY and CDR2 FYNNEI. For the CDR3, the DNA is TGTGCCAGCAATCTCCCGGTGGGACTAGCGGGACCCCTAGCCAAAAACATTCAGTACTTC. Translation gives CASNLPVGLAGPLAKNIQYF.

This chain connects TRBV3-1 (or the pseudogene TRBV3-2) to TRBJ2-1; 14 nucleotides agree with TRBD2. CDR1 LGHDT and CDR2 YNNKEL come from the germline V gene (reference sequence). The V and J ends lost 0 bases and 8 bases, in that order; junction bases with no gene match: 9. This CDR3 has 18 residues. In nucleotides, the CDR3 is TGTGCCAGCAGCCAAGATCATCCGGGACTAGCGGGAGAAGATGAGCAGTTCTTC. The encoded protein is CASSQDHPGLAGEDEQFF.

The chain is built from TRBV27 and TRBJ1-2, with a weak D call TRBD1 (5 bases). The CDR3 spans 13 residues. V was cut by 6 bases and J by 2 bases, with 10 bases left in between. Germline V gene sequence: CDR1 MNHEY, CDR2 SMNVEV (reference sequence). The CDR3, as DNA: TGTGCCAGCAGGCCCGACAGAAACTATGGCTACACCTTC. It is translated as CASRPDRNYGYTF.

The DNA of the CDR3 is TGTGCCAGCAGCTCCTGGCCGGGAGGGCCCTACGAGCAGTACTTC. Translating gives CASSSWPGGPYEQYF. The chain couples TRBV3-1 (or the pseudogene TRBV3-2) to TRBJ2-7; TRBD2 matches at 8 bases. Trimming took 5 bases from V and 2 from J; bases not matched to a gene: 8. Germline V gene data show CDR1 as LGHDT and CDR2 as YNNKEL (reference sequence). This CDR3 region has 15 residues.

The V call is TRBV9, the J call TRBJ2-3; 14 positions agree with TRBD2. J gave up 8 bases and V 4 bases, and 9 bases lay outside the gene matches. The CDR3 has 16 residues. Per the germline V gene, CDR1 is SGDLS and CDR2 is YYNGEE. The CDR3 sequence is CASSPPGLAGASTQYF. The CDR3, as DNA: TGTGCCAGCAGCCCCCCGGGACTAGCGGGAGCAAGTACGCAGTATTTT.

This clone was observed at least ten times. V gene TRBV28 combines with J gene TRBJ1-1, with 7 bases aligning to TRBD1. Germline trimming cut 5 bases from V and 5 bases from J; bases unmatched to any gene: 11. The CDR3 runs to 15 residues. CDR1 and CDR2 from the germline V gene are MDHEN and SYDVKM. CDR3 residues: CASSGTAGVRTEAFF. In nucleotides, the CDR3 is TGTGCCAGCAGTGGGACAGCGGGGGTGAGGACTGAAGCTTTCTTT.

J is TRBJ2-5 and V is TRBV7-3, with TRBD2 matching over 8 bases. CDR3 size: 15 residues. From germline, CDR1 is SGHTA and CDR2 FQGTGA. J was trimmed by 5 bases and V by 2 bases; bases with no gene match: 7. CDR3 DNA: TGTGCCAGCAGCTTAGGGGGCCGGGAGGGCGAGACCCAGTACTTC. Residues: CASSLGGREGETQYF. Full variable domain (missing parts from reference TRBV7-3 and TRBJ2-5): GAGVSQTPSNKVTEKGKYVELRCDPISGHTALYWYRQSLGQGPEFLIYFQGTGAADDSGLPNDRFFAVRPEGSVSTLKIQRTERGDSAVYLCASSLGGREGETQYFGPGTRLLVL.

This chain connects TRBV5-6 to TRBJ2-2; D is perhaps TRBD2 (6 bases). The CDR3 consists of 15 residues. The V end lost 4 bases, the J end lost 5 bases, and 15 bases lay between the germline ends. Germline lookup yields CDR1 SGHDT and CDR2 YYEEEE. This chain's CDR3 is CASSRGYMETGELFF. CDR3 sequence (DNA): TGTGCCAGCAGCCGGGGGTACATGGAAACCGGGGAGCTGTTTTTT.

The DNA of the CDR3 is TGTGCCAGCAGTTCCCACTCCTACGAGCAGTACTTC. Residues: CASSSHSYEQYF. The rearrangement uses TRBV28 and TRBJ2-7; D gene unclear. V was clipped by 4 bases and J by 0 bases, with 4 bases between them. The germline gives CDR1 MDHEN, CDR2 SYDVKM. CDR3 length: 12 amino acids. The whole variable domain, remainder taken from reference TRBV28 and TRBJ2-7, is DVKVTQSSRYLVKRTGEKVFLECVQDMDHENMFWYRQDPGLGLRLIYFSYDVKMKEKGDIPEGYSVSREKKERFSLILESASTNQTSMYLCASSSHSYEQYFGPGTRLTVT.

The chain combines TRBV19 with TRBJ1-2; D call uncertain. The CDR3 contains 16 residues. Germline V CDR1 and CDR2: LNHDA, SQIVND (reference sequence). V was trimmed by 4 bases and J by 1 base, leaving 16 bases between them. The CDR3 DNA sequence: TGTGCCAGTAGTAAGGAGGCCAGCCAATTTAACTATGGCTACACCTTC. Translation gives CASSKEASQFNYGYTF.

This clone was seen once. The chain employs TRBV29-1 and TRBJ2-3; a weak D match, TRBD1 (8 bases). Germline assignment: CDR1 SQVTM and CDR2 ANQGSEA. There are 14 residues in the CDR3. Trimming cost V 6 bases and J 3 bases, with 16 bases left between them. The DNA for the CDR3 is TGCAGCGTGCTTACACAGGGGGGGACAGATACGCAGTATTTT. Its translation is CSVLTQGGTDTQYF.

This clone was detected once. This sequence joins TRBV13 and TRBJ2-1; D may be TRBD2 (5 bases). Germline V gives CDR1 PRHDT, CDR2 FYEKMQ (reference sequence). This CDR3 is built from 13 residues. Trimming took off 2 bases at V and 7 bases at J, with 9 bases between the two ends. For the CDR3, the DNA is TGTGCCAGCAGCTTAAACCGCGGGAATGAGCAGTTCTTC. Protein sequence: CASSLNRGNEQFF.

This sequence joins TRBV27 and TRBJ2-1; 13 bases map to TRBD2. The ends lost 4 bases at V and 7 bases at J; junction bases unmatched: 16. CDR1 is MNHEY and CDR2 is SMNVEV in the germline V gene (reference sequence). This CDR3 has 19 residues. CDR3 residues: CASSWTSGRQTPILNEQFF. The CDR3 DNA reads TGTGCCAGCAGTTGGACTAGCGGGAGACAAACCCCTATTTTAAATGAGCAGTTCTTC.

The rearrangement links TRBV30 to TRBJ2-7, with unresolved D. Germline assignment: CDR1 GTSNPN and CDR2 SVGIG (reference sequence). This CDR3 spans 13 amino acids. V was shortened by 3 bases and J by 1 base, with 10 bases between the two germline ends. CDR3 sequence (DNA): TGTGCCTGGAGCTCTAGAGTATCCTACGAGCAGTACTTC. This translates into CAWSSRVSYEQYF. Filled out from reference TRBV30 and TRBJ2-7, the complete variable domain reads SQTIHQWPATLVQPVGSPLSLECTVEGTSNPNLYWYRQAAGRGLQLLFYSVGIGQISSEVPQNLSASRPQDRQFILSSKKLLLSDSGFYLCAWSSRVSYEQYFGPGTRLTVT.

The chain uses TRBV2 and TRBJ2-4, with D possibly being TRBD2 (5 bases). With 2 bases removed from V and 0 bases from J, the gap between germline ends came to 11 bases. The CDR3 contains 16 residues. CDR1 and CDR2 from the germline V gene are SNHLY and FYNNEI. CDR3: CASSEPLALAKNIQYF. CDR3 sequence (DNA): TGTGCCAGCAGTGAACCCCTAGCTCTAGCCAAAAACATTCAGTACTTC.

CDR3 nucleotides: TGTGCCAGCAGCTTAGCCCCCTTGACGGGGATCGGCTCTGGGGCCAACGTCCTGACTTTC. It is translated as CASSLAPLTGIGSGANVLTF. V and J are TRBV7-2 and TRBJ2-6; D is perhaps TRBD2 (5 bases). This CDR3 has 20 amino acids. The V end was cut by 0 bases, the J end by 0 bases, with 18 bases between. The germline V gene has CDR1 SGHTA and CDR2 FQGNSA.

Concerning this clone: Relative to the germline gene, one junction end is altered; a read error may explain this. V gene TRBV28 combines with J gene TRBJ2-1, with TRBD2 matching 7 bases. The germline gives CDR1 MDHEN, CDR2 SYDVKM. This CDR3 has 16 residues. The CDR3 DNA reads TGTGCCACCAGTTCTTTCGGCGGGAGTGGATTCAATGAGCAGTTCTTC. It encodes CATSSFGGSGFNEQFF.

The gene calls are TRBV9 and TRBJ2-3, with 8 bases that match TRBD1. CDR1 and CDR2 (germline): SGDLS, YYNGEE. The CDR3 length is 16 residues. V lost 4 bases and J lost 1; bases outside the gene matches: 8. The CDR3: CASSTRQGLGTDTQYF. The CDR3 DNA reads TGTGCCAGCAGCACCAGACAGGGGTTGGGCACAGATACGCAGTATTTT.

The CDR3 bases are TGTGCCAGCAGCTTAGCGATCGGTAATGGCTACACCTTC. Amino acid sequence: CASSLAIGNGYTF. V is TRBV7-9 and J is TRBJ1-2, with D unresolved. The CDR3 is 13 amino acids. Germline CDR1 SEHNR, CDR2 FQNEAQ (reference sequence). Trimming removed 0 bases from V and 6 bases from J, with 8 bases in between.